Listed below are T cell receptor beta chains from one sample, sequenced in a study of blood T cell repertoires in COVID-19. Here immunoSEQ multiplex PCR was the method, and the copy in TCRdb shows in-frame clones only, minus some. The sample carries roughly 130,000 clones, roughly 83% recorded once. Sequencing was done on a sample of peripheral blood. These receptors came from a woman between 50 and 59 years old with acute or convalescent COVID-19. CDR3s include the opening cysteine and the closing phenylalanine or tryptophan. A D gene is named only where the DNA matches it firmly. Clone size is not always given. Where it is, it says once, few, many or a class for expanded clones.

V,J,D,size,CDR3,DNA
TRBV3-1/TRBV3-2,TRBJ1-3,TRBD1,-,CASSLGTGSGNTIYF,TGTGCCAGCAGCCTTGGGACAGGCTCTGGAAACACCATATATTTT
TRBV3-1/TRBV3-2,TRBJ2-3,TRBD2,-,CASSQGTSGDRDTQYF,TGTGCCAGCAGCCAAGGGACTAGCGGGGATCGAGATACGCAGTATTTT
TRBV11-2,TRBJ2-7,-,-,CASSSNYEQYF,TGTGCCAGCAGCTCAAACTACGAGCAGTACTTC
TRBV6-4,TRBJ2-3,-,-,CASSQRGAPPDTQYF,TGTGCCAGCAGCCAACGGGGGGCCCCCCCAGATACGCAGTATTTT
TRBV5-1,TRBJ2-3,TRBD1,-,CASSLLGQRRADTQYF,TGCGCCAGCAGCTTACTGGGACAGCGGCGAGCAGATACGCAGTATTTT
TRBV3-1/TRBV3-2,TRBJ1-2,-,-,CASSPATGGNYGYTF,TGTGCCAGCAGCCCCGCCACCGGGGGTAACTATGGCTACACCTTC
TRBV5-6,TRBJ2-7,-,-,CASSLYSYEQYF,TGTGCCAGCAGCTTGTATTCCTACGAGCAGTACTTC
TRBV5-1,TRBJ2-1,-,-,CASSLLDEQFF,TGCGCCAGCAGCTTACTAGATGAGCAGTTCTTC
TRBV5-6,TRBJ2-7,TRBD1,-,CASSLGDRSYEQYF,TGTGCCAGCAGCTTGGGGGACAGATCCTACGAGCAGTACTTC
TRBV7-9,TRBJ2-5,-,-,CASSLDDGYQETQYF,TGTGCCAGCAGCTTAGACGACGGGTACCAAGAGACCCAGTACTTC
TRBV6-1,TRBJ2-1,TRBD2,-,CASSEVGLAGSEQFF,TGTGCCAGCAGTGAAGTGGGACTAGCGGGGTCTGAGCAGTTCTTC
TRBV27,TRBJ1-2,TRBD1,-,CASSLSDRGNYGYTF,TGTGCCAGCAGTTTATCGGACAGGGGTAACTATGGCTACACCTTC
TRBV19,TRBJ1-5,TRBD1,-,CASSIGQANQPQHF,TGTGCCAGTAGTATCGGACAGGCAAATCAGCCCCAGCATTTT
TRBV20-1,TRBJ2-1,TRBD2,-,CSASRPSGVTNEQFF,TGCAGTGCTAGTCGTCCTAGCGGGGTGACAAATGAGCAGTTCTTC
TRBV6-4,TRBJ1-2,-,-,CASSAGAGDYGYTF,TGTGCCAGCAGTGCCGGGGCAGGGGACTATGGCTACACCTTC
TRBV19,TRBJ1-1,TRBD1,-,CASRQPGQGAEAFF,TGTGCCAGTAGACAACCAGGACAGGGGGCTGAAGCTTTCTTT
TRBV10-2,TRBJ2-3,-,-,CASSQGISTDTQYF,TGCGCCAGCAGTCAGGGGATATCCACAGATACGCAGTATTTT
TRBV28,TRBJ1-2,-,-,CASSFWQGNGYTF,TGTGCCAGCAGTTTTTGGCAGGGGAATGGCTACACCTTC
TRBV7-2,TRBJ1-2,-,few,CASSLGVREGGYTF,TGTGCCAGCAGTTTAGGAGTCAGGGAAGGTGGCTACACCTTC
TRBV19,TRBJ1-2,-,-,CASSISRGGLGYTF,TGTGCCAGTAGTATCTCACGGGGCGGACTAGGCTACACCTTC
TRBV7-8,TRBJ1-5,-,-,CASSRDIGAGNQPQHF,TGTGCCAGCAGCAGAGATATCGGTGCGGGCAATCAGCCCCAGCATTTT
TRBV9,TRBJ2-7,TRBD2,-,CASSPRGGIYEQYF,TGTGCCAGCAGCCCACGGGGGGGGATCTACGAGCAGTACTTC
TRBV29-1,TRBJ2-1,TRBD1,-,CSGDRVGDNEQFF,TGCAGCGGAGACAGGGTCGGGGACAATGAGCAGTTCTTC
TRBV2,TRBJ1-3,-,-,CASSGTFERNTIYF,TGTGCCAGCAGTGGGACATTCGAAAGAAACACCATATATTTT
TRBV14,TRBJ1-1,-,-,CASSSQSGSRAFF,TGTGCCAGCAGTTCTCAGAGCGGGAGTCGAGCTTTCTTT
TRBV6-5,TRBJ2-1,TRBD2,-,CASAVVGGSYNEQFF,TGTGCCAGCGCGGTCGTGGGGGGGTCCTACAATGAGCAGTTCTTC
TRBV5-1,TRBJ1-1,TRBD1,-,CASSPSGQGNTEAFF,TGCGCCAGCAGCCCCTCGGGACAGGGGAACACTGAAGCTTTCTTT
TRBV9,TRBJ2-7,-,-,CASSVGGGALEQYF,TGTGCCAGCAGCGTAGGAGGGGGGGCCCTCGAGCAGTACTTC